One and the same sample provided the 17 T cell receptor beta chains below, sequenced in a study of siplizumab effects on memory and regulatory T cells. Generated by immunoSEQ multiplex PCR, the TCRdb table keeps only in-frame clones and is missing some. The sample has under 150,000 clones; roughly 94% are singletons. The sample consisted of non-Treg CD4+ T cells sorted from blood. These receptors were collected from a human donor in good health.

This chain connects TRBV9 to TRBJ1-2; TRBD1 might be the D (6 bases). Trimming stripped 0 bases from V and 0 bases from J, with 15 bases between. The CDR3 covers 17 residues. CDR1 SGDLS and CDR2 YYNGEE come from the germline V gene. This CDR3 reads CASSVVSHRTANYGYTF. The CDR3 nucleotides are TGTGCCAGCAGCGTAGTCTCCCACAGGACAGCTAACTATGGCTACACCTTC. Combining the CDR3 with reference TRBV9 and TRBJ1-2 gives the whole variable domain DSGVTQTPKHLITATGQRVTLRCSPRSGDLSVYWYQQSLDQGLQFLIQYYNGEERAKGNILERFSAQQFPDLHSELNLSSLELGDSALYFCASSVVSHRTANYGYTFGSGTRLTVV.

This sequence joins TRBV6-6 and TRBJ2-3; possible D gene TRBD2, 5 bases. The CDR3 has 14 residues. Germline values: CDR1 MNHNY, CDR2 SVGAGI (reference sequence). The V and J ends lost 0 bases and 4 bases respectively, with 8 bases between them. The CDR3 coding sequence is TGTGCCAGCAGTTACTCGCGGGTGGCAGATACGCAGTATTTT. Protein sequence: CASSYSRVADTQYF.

CDR3 bases: TGTGCCAGTAGTAACACAGGGGGCGGCTACGAGCAGTACTTC. Its protein product is CASSNTGGGYEQYF. The chain has TRBV19 and TRBJ2-7, with 9 bases that match TRBD1. The length of the CDR3 is 14 residues. After removal of 4 bases from V and 3 bases from J, the junction contained 4 bases not matched to a gene. CDR1 and CDR2 (germline): LNHDA, SQIVND (reference sequence).

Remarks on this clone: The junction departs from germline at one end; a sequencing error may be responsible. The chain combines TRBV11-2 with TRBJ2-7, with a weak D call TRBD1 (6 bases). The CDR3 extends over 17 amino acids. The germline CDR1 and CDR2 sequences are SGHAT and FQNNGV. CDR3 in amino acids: CANSLYLPGAAQGEQYF. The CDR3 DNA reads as TGTGCCAACAGCTTGTACCTCCCAGGGGCGGCCCAGGGGGAGCAGTACTTC.

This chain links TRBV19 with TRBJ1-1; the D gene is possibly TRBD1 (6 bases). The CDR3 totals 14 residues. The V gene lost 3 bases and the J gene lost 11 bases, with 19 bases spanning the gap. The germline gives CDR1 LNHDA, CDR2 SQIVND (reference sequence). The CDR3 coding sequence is TGTGCCAGTAGTATCCAAACCGCCAGGGGCGATGCTTTCTTT. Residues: CASSIQTARGDAFF.

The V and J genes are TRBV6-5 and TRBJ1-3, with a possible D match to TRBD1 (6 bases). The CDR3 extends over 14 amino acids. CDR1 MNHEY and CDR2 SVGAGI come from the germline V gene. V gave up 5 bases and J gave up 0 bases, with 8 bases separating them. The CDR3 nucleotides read TGTGCCAGCAGTCAGGGGCGCTCTGGAAACACCATATATTTT. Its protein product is CASSQGRSGNTIYF.

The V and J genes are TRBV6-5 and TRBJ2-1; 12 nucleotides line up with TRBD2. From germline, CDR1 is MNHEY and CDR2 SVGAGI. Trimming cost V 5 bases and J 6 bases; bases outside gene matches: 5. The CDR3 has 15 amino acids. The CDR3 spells CASSRTLAGGNEQFF. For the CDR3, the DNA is TGTGCCAGCAGTCGAACACTAGCGGGGGGCAATGAGCAGTTCTTC.

The CDR3 DNA follows: TGCAGCGGCTTACAGGGGTACTCCGAAGAGTTTTGGACCCAGTACTTC. This translates into CSGLQGYSEEFWTQYF. The rearrangement joins TRBV29-1 to TRBJ2-5, with TRBD1 identical over 7 bases. The germline CDR1 and CDR2 sequences are SQVTM and ANQGSEA. Trimming took 7 bases from V and 7 from J; bases not matched to a gene: 21. The CDR3 consists of 16 residues.

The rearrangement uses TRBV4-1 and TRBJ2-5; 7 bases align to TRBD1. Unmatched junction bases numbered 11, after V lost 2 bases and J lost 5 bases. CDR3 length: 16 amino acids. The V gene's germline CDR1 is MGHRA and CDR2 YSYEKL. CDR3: CASSQLSSGTVETQYF. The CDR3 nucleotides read TGCGCCAGCAGCCAATTATCCTCCGGGACAGTGGAGACCCAGTACTTC.

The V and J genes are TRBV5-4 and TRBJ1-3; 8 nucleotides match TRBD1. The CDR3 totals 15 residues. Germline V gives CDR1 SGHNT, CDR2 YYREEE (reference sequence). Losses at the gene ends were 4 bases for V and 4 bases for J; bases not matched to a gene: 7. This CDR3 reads CASSADRGRGNTIYF. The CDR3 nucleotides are TGTGCCAGCAGCGCCGACAGGGGACGGGGAAACACCATATATTTT.

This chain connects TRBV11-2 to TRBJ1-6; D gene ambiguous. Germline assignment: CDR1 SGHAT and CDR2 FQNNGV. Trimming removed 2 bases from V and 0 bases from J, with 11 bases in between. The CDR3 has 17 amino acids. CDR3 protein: CASSLSVPSSYNSPLHF. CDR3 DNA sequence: TGTGCCAGCAGCTTATCTGTTCCCAGCTCCTATAATTCACCCCTCCACTTT.

CDR3 nucleotide sequence: TGCGCCAGCAGTTCACTGAAAATCTACGAGCAGTACTTC. It encodes CASSSLKIYEQYF. The rearrangement joins TRBV10-2 to TRBJ2-7; no firm D call. The CDR3 runs 13 residues. Trimming stripped 5 bases from V and 3 bases from J, with 11 bases between. Germline V gene data show CDR1 as WSHSY and CDR2 as SAAADI.

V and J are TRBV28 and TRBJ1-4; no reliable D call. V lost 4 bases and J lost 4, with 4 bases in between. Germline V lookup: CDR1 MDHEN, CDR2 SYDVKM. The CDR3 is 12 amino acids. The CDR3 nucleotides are TGTGCCAGCAGTTCCGTTAATGAAAAACTGTTTTTT. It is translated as CASSSVNEKLFF.

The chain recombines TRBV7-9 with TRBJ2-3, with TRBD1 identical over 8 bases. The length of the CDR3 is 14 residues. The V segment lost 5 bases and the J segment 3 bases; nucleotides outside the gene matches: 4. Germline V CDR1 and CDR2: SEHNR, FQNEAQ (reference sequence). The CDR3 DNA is TGTGCCAGCAGCGCTGGACAGGGAACAGATACGCAGTATTTT. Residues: CASSAGQGTDTQYF. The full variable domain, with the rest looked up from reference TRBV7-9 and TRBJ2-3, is DTGVSQNPRHKITKRGQNVTFRCDPISEHNRLYWYRQTLGQGPEFLTYFQNEAQLEKSRLLSDRFSAERPKGSFSTLEIQRTEQGDSAMYLCASSAGQGTDTQYFGPGTRLTVL.

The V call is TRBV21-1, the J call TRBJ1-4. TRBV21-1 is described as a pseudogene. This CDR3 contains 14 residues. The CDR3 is CASSKEATNEKLFF. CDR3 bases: TGTGCCAGCAGCAAAGAGGCAACTAATGAAAAACTGTTTTTT.

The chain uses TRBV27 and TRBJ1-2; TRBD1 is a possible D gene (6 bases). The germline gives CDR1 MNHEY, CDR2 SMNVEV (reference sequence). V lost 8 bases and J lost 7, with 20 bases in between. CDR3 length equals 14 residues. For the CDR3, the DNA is TGTGCCAGCCGACTGACAGGCGACCCCTCTGGCTACACCTTC. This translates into CASRLTGDPSGYTF.

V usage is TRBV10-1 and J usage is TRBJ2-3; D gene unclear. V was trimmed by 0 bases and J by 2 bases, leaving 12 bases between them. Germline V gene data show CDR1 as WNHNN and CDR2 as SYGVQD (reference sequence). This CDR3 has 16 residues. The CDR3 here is CASSESRVILTDTQYF. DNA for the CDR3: TGCGCCAGCAGTGAGTCCCGTGTGATCCTCACAGATACGCAGTATTTT.